The 2 T cell receptor beta chains listed next were all sequenced from one sample in a study of control samples from healthy donors and cancer patients. Sequencing was performed with immunoSEQ multiplex PCR; in TCRdb, only in-frame clones are kept and a portion is missing. The profile shows 35,000 to 55,000 clones, 70% of them singletons. What was sequenced was formalin-fixed, paraffin-embedded tissue. The origin of the receptors is a male donor with melanoma.

This clone was counted once. The rearrangement uses TRBV6-6 and TRBJ2-5; D perhaps matches TRBD2 (6 bases). This CDR3 comprises 12 residues. V was shortened by 5 bases and J by 3 bases, with 7 bases between the two germline ends. The germline V gene has CDR1 MNHNY and CDR2 SVGAGI (reference sequence). The CDR3 reads CASSGRKETQYF. In DNA form, the CDR3 reads TGTGCCAGCAGTGGGAGGAAAGAGACCCAGTACTTC.

The V call is TRBV30, the J call TRBJ1-2, with D uncertain. The CDR3 consists of 15 residues. The V and J ends lost 3 bases and 2 bases respectively, with 16 bases between them. Germline V gene data show CDR1 as GTSNPN and CDR2 as SVGIG (reference sequence). CDR3 bases: TGTGCCTGGAGGGGCGGGTATACAGAGAACTATGGCTACACCTTC. Its translation is CAWRGGYTENYGYTF. Drawing the rest from reference TRBV30 and TRBJ1-2, the complete variable domain is SQTIHQWPATLVQPVGSPLSLECTVEGTSNPNLYWYRQAAGRGLQLLFYSVGIGQISSEVPQNLSASRPQDRQFILSSKKLLLSDSGFYLCAWRGGYTENYGYTFGSGTRLTVV.